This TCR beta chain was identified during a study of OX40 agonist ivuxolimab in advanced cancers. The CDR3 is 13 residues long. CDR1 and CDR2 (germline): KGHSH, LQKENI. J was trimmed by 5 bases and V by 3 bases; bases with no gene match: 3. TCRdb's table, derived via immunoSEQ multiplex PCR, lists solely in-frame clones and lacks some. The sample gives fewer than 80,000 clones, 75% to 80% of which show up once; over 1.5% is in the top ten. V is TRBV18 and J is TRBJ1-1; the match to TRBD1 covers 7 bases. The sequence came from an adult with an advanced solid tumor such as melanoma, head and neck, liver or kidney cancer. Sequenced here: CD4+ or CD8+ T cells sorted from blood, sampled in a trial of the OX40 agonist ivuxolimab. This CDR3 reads CASSPDRVTEAFF. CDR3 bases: TGTGCCAGCTCACCCGACAGGGTTACTGAAGCTTTCTTT.